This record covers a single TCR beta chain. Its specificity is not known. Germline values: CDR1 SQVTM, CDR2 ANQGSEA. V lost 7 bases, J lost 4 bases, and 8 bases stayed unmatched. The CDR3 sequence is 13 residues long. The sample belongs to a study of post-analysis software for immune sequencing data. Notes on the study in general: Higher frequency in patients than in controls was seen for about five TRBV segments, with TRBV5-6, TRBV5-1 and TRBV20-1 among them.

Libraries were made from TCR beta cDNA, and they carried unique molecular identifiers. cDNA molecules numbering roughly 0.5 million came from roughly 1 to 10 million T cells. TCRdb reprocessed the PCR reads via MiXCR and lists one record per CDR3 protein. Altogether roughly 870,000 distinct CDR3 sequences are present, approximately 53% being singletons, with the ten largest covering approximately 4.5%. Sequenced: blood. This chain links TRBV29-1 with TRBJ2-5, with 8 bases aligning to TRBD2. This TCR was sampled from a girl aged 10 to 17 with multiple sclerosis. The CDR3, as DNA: TGCAGCGCCGAGCCCAGCGGGGGAGAGACCCAGTACTTC. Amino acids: CSAEPSGGETQYF.